These 19 T cell receptor beta chains came from one sample sequenced in a study of cytotoxic CD8 clonotypes in ibrutinib-treated CLL. Clones were read by immunoSEQ multiplex PCR, and TCRdb kept only the in-frame ones, dropping some. Among tens of thousands of clones, about four fifths were seen once, and the ten largest hold roughly 5%. Sequencing used PBMCs, obtained after 12 months of ibrutinib treatment. These receptors all come from a human donor with chronic lymphocytic leukemia.

The chain joins TRBV4-3 to TRBJ1-4; 7 nucleotides agree with TRBD1. The length of the CDR3 is 15 residues. The V and J ends lost 0 bases and 3 bases, in that order; junction bases with no gene match: 1. Germline values: CDR1 LGHNA, CDR2 YSLEER. In DNA, the CDR3 is TGCGCCAGCAGCCAAGAGGGGACAGCTAATGAAAAACTGTTTTTT. It yields the protein CASSQEGTANEKLFF.

The chain recombines TRBV7-2 with TRBJ2-5, with D maybe TRBD1 (6 bases). The CDR3 totals 14 residues. V lost 2 bases to trimming and J lost 2 bases, with 9 bases between them. The germline gives CDR1 SGHTA, CDR2 FQGNSA. Here the CDR3 reads CASSLLRGQETQYF. For the CDR3, the DNA is TGTGCCAGCAGCTTATTAAGGGGGCAAGAGACCCAGTACTTC.

The gene calls are TRBV6-5 and TRBJ1-5; D is ambiguous. This CDR3 is built from 15 residues. Germline-derived CDR1 and CDR2 are MNHEY and SVGAGI. The ends were cut back, 0 bases at V and 2 bases at J, with 8 bases in the middle. CDR3 sequence reads: CASSYSGSRNQPQHF. CDR3 coding DNA: TGTGCCAGCAGTTACTCGGGCAGTCGCAATCAGCCCCAGCATTTT.

This rearrangement joins TRBV28 to TRBJ2-3; 8 nucleotides align to TRBD2. Germline trimming cut 6 bases from V and 2 bases from J; bases unmatched to any gene: 7. Germline V lookup: CDR1 MDHEN, CDR2 SYDVKM. The CDR3 is 15 residues long. The CDR3, as DNA: TGTGCCAGCAGGGACAGCGGGGGCCACACAGATACGCAGTATTTT. This codes for CASRDSGGHTDTQYF.

This chain connects TRBV27 to TRBJ1-1, with TRBD1 matching over 8 bases. Trimming at V came to 2 bases and at J to 0 bases, leaving 11 bases not matched to a gene. Germline CDR1 MNHEY, CDR2 SMNVEV (reference sequence). The CDR3 has 18 amino acids. As DNA, the CDR3 is TGTGCCAGCAGTTTAAGGGGGCCAGGGGGCCTGATGAACACTGAAGCTTTCTTT. Amino acids: CASSLRGPGGLMNTEAFF.

The chain couples TRBV4-3 to TRBJ2-2; D perhaps matches TRBD2 (5 bases). Germline lookup yields CDR1 LGHNA and CDR2 YSLEER. Trimming removed 0 bases from V and 5 bases from J, with 7 bases in between. The CDR3 is 14 amino acids. The DNA for the CDR3 is TGCGCCAGCAGCCAAGAGCCGGGGACCGGGGAGCTGTTTTTT. The encoded protein is CASSQEPGTGELFF.

This clone was observed once. J is TRBJ2-1 and V is TRBV7-3; 9 bases agree with TRBD1. The ends lost 0 bases at V and 5 bases at J; junction bases unmatched: 5. From germline, CDR1 is SGHTA and CDR2 FQGTGA. The CDR3 has 16 residues. The CDR3 DNA follows: TGTGCCAGCAGCTTAACTGGGACAGGGAGGCACAATGAGCAGTTCTTC. Residues: CASSLTGTGRHNEQFF.

This clone showed up just a few times. The chain has TRBV7-9 and TRBJ1-2; a weak D match, TRBD1 (6 bases). The germline gives CDR1 SEHNR, CDR2 FQNEAQ (reference sequence). CDR3 length equals 11 residues. Trimming removed 4 bases at V and 8 bases at J, with 8 bases between. Here the CDR3 reads CASSSTGGYTF. The CDR3 region has the DNA TGTGCCAGCAGCTCCACAGGGGGCTACACCTTC.

V gene TRBV5-1 combines with J gene TRBJ2-2; 7 bases agree with TRBD2. V was clipped by 0 bases and J by 6 bases; unmatched bases: 5. Germline CDR1 reads SGHRS; CDR2 reads YFSETQ. The CDR3 sequence is 15 residues long. The CDR3 nucleotides read TGCGCCAGCAGCTTGGGCCCCGGGAGGCCCGGGGAGCTGTTTTTT. Amino acid sequence: CASSLGPGRPGELFF.

The V gene is TRBV19, the J gene TRBJ1-5, with D maybe TRBD1 (5 bases). The germline CDR1 and CDR2 sequences are LNHDA and SQIVND (reference sequence). V was pared by 7 bases and J by 0 bases, with 25 bases between. CDR3 length equals 19 residues. This CDR3 reads CASTTTGRAIFYSNQPQHF. The CDR3 coding sequence is TGTGCCAGTACCACAACCGGCAGGGCCATCTTCTATAGCAATCAGCCCCAGCATTTT.

This chain uses TRBV18 with TRBJ1-1; TRBD1 is a possible D gene (5 bases). This CDR3 has 15 amino acids. Trimming left V 6 bases short and J 2 bases short, with 16 bases between. Germline CDR1 is KGHSH and CDR2 is LQKENI. The CDR3 nucleotides read TGTGCCAGCTCCAACAACGGGGGGACCAACACTGAAGCTTTCTTT. This translates into CASSNNGGTNTEAFF.

This clone appeared a single time. The V call is TRBV2, the J call TRBJ2-7; TRBD1 matches at 11 bases. CDR1 is SNHLY, CDR2 FYNNEI, per germline. The CDR3 loop spans 14 amino acids. J was trimmed by 7 bases and V by 6 bases; bases with no gene match: 8. This chain's CDR3 is CASRSGQGGLEQYF. The CDR3 DNA reads as TGTGCCAGCAGGTCGGGACAGGGGGGGTTGGAGCAGTACTTC.

This chain connects TRBV19 to TRBJ2-5; TRBD1 matches 7 bases. Germline CDR1 is LNHDA and CDR2 is SQIVND (reference sequence). V was pared by 5 bases and J by 1 base, with 1 base of the junction left unmatched. This CDR3 contains 13 residues. CDR3 sequence (DNA): TGTGCCAGTAGTTGGACAGGCCAAGAGACCCAGTACTTC. Protein: CASSWTGQETQYF.

V and J are TRBV11-3 and TRBJ2-2, with D perhaps TRBD1 or TRBD2 (5 bases each). This CDR3 has 13 residues. Germline-derived CDR1 and CDR2 are SGHNT and YENEEA. Trimming pared 9 bases from V and 4 bases from J, leaving 12 bases between. CDR3 nucleotides: TGTGCCAGTTCGGGACCGGCCACCGGGGAGCTGTTTTTT. As protein: CASSGPATGELFF. The variable domain in full, with the rest retrieved from reference TRBV11-3 and TRBJ2-2, is EAGVVQSPRYKIIEKKQPVAFWCNPISGHNTLYWYLQNLGQGPELLIRYENEEAVDDSQLPKDRFSAERLKGVDSTLKIQPAELGDSAVYLCASSGPATGELFFGEGSRLTVL.

This clone showed up just a few times. This rearrangement joins TRBV5-1 to TRBJ2-5; 8 bases are a match to TRBD2. The CDR3 is 14 residues long. Trimming took 0 bases from V and 4 from J; bases not matched to a gene: 2. The V gene's germline CDR1 is SGHRS and CDR2 YFSETQ. CDR3 protein: CASSLGLAGETQYF. The CDR3 region has the DNA TGCGCCAGCAGCTTGGGGCTAGCGGGAGAGACCCAGTACTTC.

CDR3 sequence reads: CASSPLAGNNEQFF. CDR3 bases: TGCGCCAGCAGCCCGCTAGCGGGGAACAATGAGCAGTTCTTC. The rearrangement joins TRBV5-1 to TRBJ2-1; 9 nucleotides align to TRBD2. The CDR3 length is 14 residues. Per the germline V gene, CDR1 is SGHRS and CDR2 is YFSETQ. Trimming removed 4 bases from V and 5 bases from J; junction bases left unmatched: 4.

The CDR3 here is CSVEGPRGGQYF. In DNA form, the CDR3 reads TGCAGCGTTGAAGGTCCGCGGGGCGGCCAGTACTTC. The chain carries TRBV29-1 and TRBJ2-5; D may be TRBD2 (6 bases). Germline V CDR1 and CDR2: SQVTM, ANQGSEA. Trimming pared 1 base from V and 10 bases from J, leaving 13 bases between. CDR3 length: 12 residues.

In this sample, this clone turned up many times. The chain combines TRBV18 with TRBJ1-1; D possibly corresponds to TRBD1 (6 bases). Germline V gene data show CDR1 as KGHSH and CDR2 as LQKENI. V lost 3 bases to trimming and J lost 0 bases, with 17 bases between them. The CDR3 runs 17 residues. CDR3 protein: CASSPRGGGVVNTEAFF. Here the CDR3 DNA reads TGTGCCAGCTCACCTCGCGGGGGGGGCGTCGTGAACACTGAAGCTTTCTTT.

The genes are TRBV7-8 and TRBJ2-3; the D gene is possibly TRBD2 (5 bases). This CDR3 is 15 amino acids long. V lost 0 bases, J lost 2 bases, and 9 bases lay in between. In germline, CDR1 is SGHVS, CDR2 FQNEAQ. CDR3 sequence reads: CASSLARGDTDTQYF. In nucleotides, the CDR3 is TGTGCCAGCAGCTTAGCTCGGGGTGACACAGATACGCAGTATTTT.